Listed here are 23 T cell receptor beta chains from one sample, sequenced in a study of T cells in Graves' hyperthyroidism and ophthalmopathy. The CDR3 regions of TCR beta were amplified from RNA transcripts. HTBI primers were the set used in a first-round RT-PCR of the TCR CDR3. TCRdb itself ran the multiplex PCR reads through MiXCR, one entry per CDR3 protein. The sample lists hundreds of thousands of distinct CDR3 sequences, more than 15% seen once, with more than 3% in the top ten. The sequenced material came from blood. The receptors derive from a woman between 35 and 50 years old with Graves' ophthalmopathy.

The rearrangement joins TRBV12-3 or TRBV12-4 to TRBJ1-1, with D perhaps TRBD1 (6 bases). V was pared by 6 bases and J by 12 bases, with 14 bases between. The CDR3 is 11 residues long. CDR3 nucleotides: TGTGCCAGCAGCCTGGGGGACACGACTTTCTTT. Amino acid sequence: CASSLGDTTFF.

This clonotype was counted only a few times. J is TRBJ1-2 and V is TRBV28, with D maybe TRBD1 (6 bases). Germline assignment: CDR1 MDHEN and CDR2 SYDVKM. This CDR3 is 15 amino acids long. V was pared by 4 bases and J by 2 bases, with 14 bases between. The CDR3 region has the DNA TGTGCCAGCAGTTCCCCCAGGGGCCCAAACTATGGCTACACCTTC. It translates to CASSSPRGPNYGYTF.

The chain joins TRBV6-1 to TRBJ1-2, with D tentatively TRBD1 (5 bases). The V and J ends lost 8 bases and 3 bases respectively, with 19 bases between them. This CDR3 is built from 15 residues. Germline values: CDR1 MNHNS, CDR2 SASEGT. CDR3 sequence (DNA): TGTGCCAGCTCTAGTGAGGTCAGGGACTACTATGGCTACACCTTC. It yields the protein CASSSEVRDYYGYTF.

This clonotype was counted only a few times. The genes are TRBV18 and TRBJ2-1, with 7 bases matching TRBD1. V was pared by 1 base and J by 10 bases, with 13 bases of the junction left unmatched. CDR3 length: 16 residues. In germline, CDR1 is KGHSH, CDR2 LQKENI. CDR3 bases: TGTGCCAGCTCACCACTCCGGGACAGCAAGTTTATGGAGCAGTTCTTC. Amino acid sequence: CASSPLRDSKFMEQFF.

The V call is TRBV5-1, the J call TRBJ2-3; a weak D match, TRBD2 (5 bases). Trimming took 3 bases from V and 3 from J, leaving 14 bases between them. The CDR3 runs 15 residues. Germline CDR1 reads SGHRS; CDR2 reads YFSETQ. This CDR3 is CASSYRDDGTDTQYF. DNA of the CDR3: TGCGCCAGCAGCTACCGGGATGATGGGACAGATACGCAGTATTTT.

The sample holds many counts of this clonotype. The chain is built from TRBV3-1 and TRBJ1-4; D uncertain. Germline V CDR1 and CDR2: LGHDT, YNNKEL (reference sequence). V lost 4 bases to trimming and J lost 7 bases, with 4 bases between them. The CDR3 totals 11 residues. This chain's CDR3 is CASSLAEKLFF. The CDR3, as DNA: TGTGCCAGCAGCCTCGCTGAAAAACTGTTTTTT. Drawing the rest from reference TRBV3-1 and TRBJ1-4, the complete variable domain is DTAVSQTPKYLVTQMGNDKSIKCEQNLGHDTMYWYKQDSKKFLKIMFSYNNKELIINETVPNRFSPKSPDKAHLNLHINSLELGDSAVYFCASSLAEKLFFGSGTQLSVL.

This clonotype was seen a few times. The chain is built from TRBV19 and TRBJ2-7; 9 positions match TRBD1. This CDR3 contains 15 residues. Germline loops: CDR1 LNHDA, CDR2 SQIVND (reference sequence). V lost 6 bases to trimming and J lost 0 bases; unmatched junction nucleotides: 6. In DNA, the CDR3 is TGTGCCAGTAGCCCCGGGACAGGGCACTCCTACGAGCAGTACTTC. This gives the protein CASSPGTGHSYEQYF.

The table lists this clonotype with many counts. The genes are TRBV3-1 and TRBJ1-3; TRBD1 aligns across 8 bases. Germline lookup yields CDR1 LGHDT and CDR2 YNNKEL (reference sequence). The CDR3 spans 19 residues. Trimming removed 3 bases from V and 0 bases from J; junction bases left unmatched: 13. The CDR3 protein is CASSHQDRVVVPSGNTIYF. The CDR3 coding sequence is TGTGCCAGCAGCCACCAGGACAGGGTCGTCGTTCCCTCTGGAAACACCATATATTTT.

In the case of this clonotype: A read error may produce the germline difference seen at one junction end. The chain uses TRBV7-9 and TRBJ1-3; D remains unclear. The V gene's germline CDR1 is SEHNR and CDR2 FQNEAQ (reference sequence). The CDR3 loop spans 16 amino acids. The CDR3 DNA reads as TGTGCCAGCAGCGGACCGGGGTTTCCCTCTGGAAACACCACATATTTT. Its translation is CASSGPGFPSGNTTYF.

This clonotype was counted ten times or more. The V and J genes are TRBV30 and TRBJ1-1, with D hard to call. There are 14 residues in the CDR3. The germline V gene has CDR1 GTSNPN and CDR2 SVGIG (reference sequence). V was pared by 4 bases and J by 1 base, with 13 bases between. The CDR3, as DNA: TGTGCCTGGACGTACTGGGAGCAGAACACTGAAGCTTTCTTT. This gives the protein CAWTYWEQNTEAFF. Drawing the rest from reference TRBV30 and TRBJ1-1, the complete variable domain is SQTIHQWPATLVQPVGSPLSLECTVEGTSNPNLYWYRQAAGRGLQLLFYSVGIGQISSEVPQNLSASRPQDRQFILSSKKLLLSDSGFYLCAWTYWEQNTEAFFGQGTRLTVV.

The CDR3 is CASSIANGETQYF. The CDR3 DNA sequence: TGTGCCAGTAGTATAGCGAATGGGGAGACCCAGTACTTC. The rearrangement joins TRBV19 to TRBJ2-5, with no clear D. The CDR3 is made up of 13 amino acids. Trimming cost V 1 base and J 5 bases, with 8 bases left between them. The germline gives CDR1 LNHDA, CDR2 SQIVND (reference sequence). Using reference TRBV19 and TRBJ2-5 for the parts outside the CDR3, the full variable domain is DGGITQSPKYLFRKEGQNVTLSCEQNLNHDAMYWYRQDPGQGLRLIYYSQIVNDFQKGDIAEGYSVSREKKESFPLTVTSAQKNPTAFYLCASSIANGETQYFGPGTRLLVL.

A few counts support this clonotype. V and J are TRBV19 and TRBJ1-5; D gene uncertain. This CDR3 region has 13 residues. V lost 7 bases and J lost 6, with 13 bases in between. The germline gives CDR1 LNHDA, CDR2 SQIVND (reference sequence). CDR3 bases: TGTGCCAGTACTGTCGGAGGTCCTCAGCCCCAGCATTTT. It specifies CASTVGGPQPQHF.

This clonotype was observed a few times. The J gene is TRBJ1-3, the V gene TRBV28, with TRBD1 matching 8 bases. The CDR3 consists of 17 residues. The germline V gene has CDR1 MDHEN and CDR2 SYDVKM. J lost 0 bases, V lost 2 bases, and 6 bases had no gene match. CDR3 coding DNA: TGTGCCAGCAGTTTAAGCTCAGGGGGCGGCTCTGGAAACACCATATATTTT. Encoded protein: CASSLSSGGGSGNTIYF.

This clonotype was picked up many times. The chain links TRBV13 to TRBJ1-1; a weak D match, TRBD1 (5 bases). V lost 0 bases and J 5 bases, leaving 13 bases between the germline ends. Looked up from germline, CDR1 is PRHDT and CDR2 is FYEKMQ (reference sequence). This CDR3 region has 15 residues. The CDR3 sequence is CASSLGLGGGTEAFF. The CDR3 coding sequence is TGTGCCAGCAGCTTAGGCCTGGGGGGTGGGACTGAAGCTTTCTTT.

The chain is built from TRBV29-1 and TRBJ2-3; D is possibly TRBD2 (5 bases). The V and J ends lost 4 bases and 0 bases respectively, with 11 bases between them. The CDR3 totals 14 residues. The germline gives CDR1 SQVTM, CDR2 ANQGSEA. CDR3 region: CSVAGGSSTDTQYF. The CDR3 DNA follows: TGCAGCGTTGCGGGCGGGTCTAGCACAGATACGCAGTATTTT.

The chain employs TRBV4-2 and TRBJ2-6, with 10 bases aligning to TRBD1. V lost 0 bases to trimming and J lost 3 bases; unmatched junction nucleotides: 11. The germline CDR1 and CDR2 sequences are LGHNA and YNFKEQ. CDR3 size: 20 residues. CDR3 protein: CASSQERIGTGVGGANVLTF. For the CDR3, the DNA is TGTGCCAGCAGCCAAGAAAGGATAGGGACAGGGGTCGGTGGGGCCAACGTCCTGACTTTC.

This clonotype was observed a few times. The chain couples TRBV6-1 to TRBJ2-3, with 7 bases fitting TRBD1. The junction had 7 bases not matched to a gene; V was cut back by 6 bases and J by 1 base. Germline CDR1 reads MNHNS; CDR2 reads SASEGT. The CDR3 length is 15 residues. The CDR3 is CASSPDRVRTDTQYF. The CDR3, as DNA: TGTGCCAGCAGCCCAGACAGGGTTCGCACAGATACGCAGTATTTT.

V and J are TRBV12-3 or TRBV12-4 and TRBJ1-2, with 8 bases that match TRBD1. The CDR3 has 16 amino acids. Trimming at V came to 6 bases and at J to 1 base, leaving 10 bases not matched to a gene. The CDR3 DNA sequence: TGTGCCAGCAGGGGTTACGGGACAGGAGTTAACTATGGCTACACCTTC. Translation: CASRGYGTGVNYGYTF.

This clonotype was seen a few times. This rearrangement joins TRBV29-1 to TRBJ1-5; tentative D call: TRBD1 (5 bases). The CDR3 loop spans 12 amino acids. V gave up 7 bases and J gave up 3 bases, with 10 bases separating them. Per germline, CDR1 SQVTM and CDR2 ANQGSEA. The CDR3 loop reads CSGGDPNQPQHF. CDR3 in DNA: TGCAGCGGTGGGGACCCCAATCAGCCCCAGCATTTT.

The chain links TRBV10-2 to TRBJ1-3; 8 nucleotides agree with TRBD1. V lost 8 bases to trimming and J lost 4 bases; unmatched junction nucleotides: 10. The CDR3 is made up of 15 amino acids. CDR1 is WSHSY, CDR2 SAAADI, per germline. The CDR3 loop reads CASSSGGAGGNTIYF. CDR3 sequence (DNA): TGCGCCAGCTCCTCAGGGGGCGCGGGAGGAAACACCATATATTTT.

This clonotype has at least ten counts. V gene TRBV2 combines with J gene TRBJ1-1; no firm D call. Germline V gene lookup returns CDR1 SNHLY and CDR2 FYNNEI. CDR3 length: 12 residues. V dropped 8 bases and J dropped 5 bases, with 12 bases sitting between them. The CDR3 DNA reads TGTGCCAGCGTCCAGTTTGGAACTGAAGCTTTCTTT. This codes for CASVQFGTEAFF.

The CDR3 nucleotides are TGTGCCAGCAGCTCCGGGACAGGGGTTTTGCCCCAGCATTTT. Amino acid sequence: CASSSGTGVLPQHF. V is TRBV7-8 and J is TRBJ1-5, with 10 bases lining up with TRBD1. After removal of 4 bases from V and 9 bases from J, the junction contained 6 bases not matched to a gene. This CDR3 is 14 amino acids long. Germline V gives CDR1 SGHVS, CDR2 FQNEAQ.

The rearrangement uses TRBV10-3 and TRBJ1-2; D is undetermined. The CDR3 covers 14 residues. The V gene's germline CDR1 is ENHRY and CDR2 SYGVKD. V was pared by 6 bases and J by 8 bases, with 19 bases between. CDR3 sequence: CAIRTPGTRGGYTF. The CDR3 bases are TGTGCCATCAGGACTCCGGGCACCCGGGGAGGCTACACCTTC.